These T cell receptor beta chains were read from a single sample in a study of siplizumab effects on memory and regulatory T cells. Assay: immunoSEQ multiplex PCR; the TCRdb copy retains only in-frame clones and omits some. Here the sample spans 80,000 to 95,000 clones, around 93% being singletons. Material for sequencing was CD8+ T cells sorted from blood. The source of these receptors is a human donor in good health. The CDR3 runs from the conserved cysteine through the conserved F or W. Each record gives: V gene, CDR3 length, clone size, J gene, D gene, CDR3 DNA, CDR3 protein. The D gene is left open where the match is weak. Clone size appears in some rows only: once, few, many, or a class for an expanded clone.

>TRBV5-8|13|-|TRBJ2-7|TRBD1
TGTGCCAGCTGGACAGGGGGTTTGTACGAGCAGTACTTC
CASWTGGLYEQYF
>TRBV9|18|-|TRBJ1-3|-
TGTGCCAGCAGCGCCAATCCGGATAGCCCACCCTCTGGAAACACCATATATTTT
CASSANPDSPPSGNTIYF
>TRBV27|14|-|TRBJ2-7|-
TGTGCCAGCAGTTTATCTGCGGGATCCTACGAGCAGTACTTC
CASSLSAGSYEQYF
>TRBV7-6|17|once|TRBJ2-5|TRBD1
TGTGCCAGCAGCTTAGGGACCCGGGACAGGGTCCGAGAGACCCAGTACTTC
CASSLGTRDRVRETQYF
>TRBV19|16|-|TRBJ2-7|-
TGTGCCAGTAGTATGACTCTAGGACTCCGAAACTACGAGCAGTACTTC
CASSMTLGLRNYEQYF
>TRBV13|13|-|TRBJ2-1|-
TGTGCCAGCAGCTTAGGGGGAAGGGGTGAGCAGTTCTTC
CASSLGGRGEQFF
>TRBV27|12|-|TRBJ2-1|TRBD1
TGTGCCAGCAGTTCGACAGGGAATGAGCAGTTCTTC
CASSSTGNEQFF
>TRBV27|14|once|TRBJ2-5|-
TGTGCCAGCAGTTTATTCAGGGAACAAGAGACCCAGTACTTC
CASSLFREQETQYF
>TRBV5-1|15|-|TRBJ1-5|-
TGCGCCAGCAGCTTGGACCGTGGGTCCGGAGAGCCCCAGCATTTT
CASSLDRGSGEPQHF
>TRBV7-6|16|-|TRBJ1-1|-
TGTGCCAGCAGCTTAGATGTTGGGGGGCGGGCCACTGAAGCTTTCTTT
CASSLDVGGRATEAFF
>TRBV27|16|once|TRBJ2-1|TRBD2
TGTGCCAGCAGGGGACTAGCGGGAGGCCTCTACAATGAGCAGTTCTTC
CASRGLAGGLYNEQFF
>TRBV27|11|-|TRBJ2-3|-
TGTGCCAGCAGCACCCCTGATACGCAGTATTTT
CASSTPDTQYF
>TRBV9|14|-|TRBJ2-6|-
TGTGCCAGCAGCTTCAGCTCTGGGGCCAACGTCCTGACTTTC
CASSFSSGANVLTF
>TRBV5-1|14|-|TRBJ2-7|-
TGCGCCAGCAGCCTTAACTTAAGGGGACGCGAGCAGTACTTC
CASSLNLRGREQYF
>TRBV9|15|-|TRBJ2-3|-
TGTGCCAGCAACCAGGGTTTTCCTAGCACAGATACGCAGTATTTT
CASNQGFPSTDTQYF
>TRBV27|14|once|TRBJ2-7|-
TGTGCCAGCAGTTTCGATGGAGTGTCCTACGAGCAGTACTTC
CASSFDGVSYEQYF
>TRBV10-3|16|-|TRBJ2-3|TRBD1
TGTGCCATCGGTGGGTCAGGGGGCTGGAGCACAGATACGCAGTATTTT
CAIGGSGGWSTDTQYF
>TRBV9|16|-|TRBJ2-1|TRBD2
TGTGCCAGCAGCGTCAGCGGGGGGCAGCCCTACAATGAGCAGTTCTTC
CASSVSGGQPYNEQFF
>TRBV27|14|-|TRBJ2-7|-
TGTGCCAGCAGTTTCTCCCGGACAGCCTACGAGCAGTACTTC
CASSFSRTAYEQYF
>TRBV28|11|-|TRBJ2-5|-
TGTGCCAGCAAGGGTGGGGAGACCCAGTACTTC
CASKGGETQYF
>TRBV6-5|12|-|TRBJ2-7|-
TGTGCCAGCAGTTACCCCCCCTACGAGCAGTACTTC
CASSYPPYEQYF
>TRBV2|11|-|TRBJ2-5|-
TGTGCCAGCAGAGTTGACAGCCCTCAGTACTTC
CASRVDSPQYF
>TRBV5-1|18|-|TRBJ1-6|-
TGCGCCAGCAGCTTGCTCGACCCGTCCAGAGAAGGGAGTTCACCCCTCCACTTT
CASSLLDPSREGSSPLHF
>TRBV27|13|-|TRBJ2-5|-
TGTGCCAGCAGCTTGGCAGATCAAGAGACCCAGTACTTC
CASSLADQETQYF
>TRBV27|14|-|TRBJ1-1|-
TGTGCCAGCAGTTTTAGAGGGCCGCACCGCGAAGCTTTCTTT
CASSFRGPHREAFF
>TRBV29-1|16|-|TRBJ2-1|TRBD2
TGCAGCGTTGAAGATCGGGGGGGCCGATCCCCTAATGAGCAGTTCTTC
CSVEDRGGRSPNEQFF
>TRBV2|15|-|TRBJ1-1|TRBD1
TGTGCCAGCATTACGGGACAGCCCGCGAACACTGAAGCTTTCTTT
CASITGQPANTEAFF
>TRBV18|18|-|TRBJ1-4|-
TGTGCCAGCTCGTACGTTTACGAAAGGGAAACGACTAATGAAAAACTGTTTTTT
CASSYVYERETTNEKLFF
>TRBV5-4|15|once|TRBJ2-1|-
TGTGCCAGCAGCTTGGGGCAGAGCTCCTACAATGAGCAGTTCTTC
CASSLGQSSYNEQFF
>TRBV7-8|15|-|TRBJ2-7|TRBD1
TGTGCCAGCAGCTTAGAGGGGGCCCGAACCTACGAGCAGTACTTC
CASSLEGARTYEQYF
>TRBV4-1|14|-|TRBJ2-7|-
TGCGCCAGCAGCCCGACAGCGAGCTCCTACGAGCAGTACTTC
CASSPTASSYEQYF
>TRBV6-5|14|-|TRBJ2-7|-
TGTGCCAGCTTCTCTGGGACGCTAGGGTACGAGCAGTACTTC
CASFSGTLGYEQYF
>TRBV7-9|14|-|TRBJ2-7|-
TGTGCCAGCAGTCCGGACACCTACGCCTACGAGCAGTACTTC
CASSPDTYAYEQYF
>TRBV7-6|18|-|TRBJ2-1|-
TGTGCCAGCAGCTTAGAGTGGGCCATGGCAGGGCCCTACAATGAGCAGTTCTTC
CASSLEWAMAGPYNEQFF
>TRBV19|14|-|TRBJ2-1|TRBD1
TGTGCCACAGTATCGACAGGGTTGAACAATGAGCAGTTCTTC
CATVSTGLNNEQFF
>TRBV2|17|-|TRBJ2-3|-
TGTGCCAGCAGTGGACCTGGTGGGCAGGCTTACACAGATACGCAGTATTTT
CASSGPGGQAYTDTQYF
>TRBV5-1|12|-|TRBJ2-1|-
TGCGCCAGCAGCTTGGAGGCAGTCGAGCAGTTCTTC
CASSLEAVEQFF
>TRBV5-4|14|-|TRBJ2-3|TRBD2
TGTGCCAGCAGCTTTGTGGGGGGGGCAGATACGCAGTATTTT
CASSFVGGADTQYF
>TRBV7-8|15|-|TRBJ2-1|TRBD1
TGTGCCAGCAGCTTAGCGCCGGGACAGGACAATGAGCAGTTCTTC
CASSLAPGQDNEQFF
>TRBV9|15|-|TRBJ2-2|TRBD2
TGTGCCAGCAGAACAAGCGGGGCCAGCACCGGGGAGCTGTTTTTT
CASRTSGASTGELFF
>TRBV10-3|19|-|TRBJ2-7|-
TGTGCCATCAGTGAGACCCGGAAGAGAGAATTGGGGAGCTCCTACGAGCAGTACTTC
CAISETRKRELGSSYEQYF
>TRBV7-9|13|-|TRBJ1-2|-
TGTGCCAGCAGCTTAGATCCGAGCTCCGGCTACACCTTC
CASSLDPSSGYTF
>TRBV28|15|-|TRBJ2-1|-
TGTGCCAGCAGTTCGATTACAGGGCCTCCAGATGAGCAGTTCTTC
CASSSITGPPDEQFF
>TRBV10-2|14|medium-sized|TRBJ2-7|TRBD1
TGCGCCAGCAGCGCCGGGACAGGGCTATACGAGCAGTACTTC
CASSAGTGLYEQYF
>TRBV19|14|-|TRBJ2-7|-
TGTGCCAGTAGTCCCGGAAGCGGTGCCTACGAGCAGTACTTC
CASSPGSGAYEQYF
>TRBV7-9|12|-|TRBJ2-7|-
TGTGCCAGCAGCTCGAGCTCCTACGAGCAGTACTTC
CASSSSSYEQYF
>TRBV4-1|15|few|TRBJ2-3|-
TGCGCCAGCAGCCCAATACAAGGGACCGCAGATACGCAGTATTTT
CASSPIQGTADTQYF
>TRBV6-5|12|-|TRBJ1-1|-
TGTGCCAGCAGCCCCTATCTGGGTAAAGCTTTCTTT
CASSPYLGKAFF
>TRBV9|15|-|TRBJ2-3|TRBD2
TGTGCCAGCAGCGTAGGGGGCGGGAGCGCAGATACGCAGTATTTT
CASSVGGGSADTQYF
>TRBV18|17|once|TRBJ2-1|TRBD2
TGTGCCAGCTCAATAAATAGCGGGAGAGAGGCCTACAATGAGCAGTTCTTC
CASSINSGREAYNEQFF
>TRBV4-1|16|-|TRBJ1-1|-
TGCGCCAGCAGCCCAAAACAGGGTTTCATGAACACTGAAGCTTTCTTT
CASSPKQGFMNTEAFF
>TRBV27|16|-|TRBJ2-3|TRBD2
TGTGCCAGCAGTTTATTAGCGGGGGGGGAGACAGATACGCAGTATTTT
CASSLLAGGETDTQYF
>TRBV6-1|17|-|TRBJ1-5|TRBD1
TGTGCCAGCAGTGAATTCGGAGGGGGCTATAGCAATCAGCCCCAGCATTTT
CASSEFGGGYSNQPQHF
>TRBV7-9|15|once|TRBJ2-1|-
TGTGCCAGCAGCCCCCGGGACACCGCCTACAATGAGCAGTTCTTC
CASSPRDTAYNEQFF
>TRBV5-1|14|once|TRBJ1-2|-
TGCGCCAGCAGCTTGGAGAGGGGAAACTATGGCTACACCTTC
CASSLERGNYGYTF
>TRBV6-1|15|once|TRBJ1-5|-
TGTGCCAGCAGTGATTTTAGGGCTAGCAATCAGCCCCAGCATTTT
CASSDFRASNQPQHF
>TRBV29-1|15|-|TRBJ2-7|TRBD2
TGCAGCGCTGGCGGACAGGCCGGGACTAGCGGCGAGCAGTACTTC
CSAGGQAGTSGEQYF
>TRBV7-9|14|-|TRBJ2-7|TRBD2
TGTGCCAGCAGCCCCGGGACTAGCGGGTACGAGCAGTACTTC
CASSPGTSGYEQYF
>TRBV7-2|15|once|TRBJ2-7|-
TGTGCCAGCAGCTACTCCCACCATTTCTCCTACGAGCAGTACTTC
CASSYSHHFSYEQYF
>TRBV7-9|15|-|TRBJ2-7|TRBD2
TGTGCCAGCAGCTTAATGGTGCTAGCGGGAGATCAGCAGTACTTC
CASSLMVLAGDQQYF